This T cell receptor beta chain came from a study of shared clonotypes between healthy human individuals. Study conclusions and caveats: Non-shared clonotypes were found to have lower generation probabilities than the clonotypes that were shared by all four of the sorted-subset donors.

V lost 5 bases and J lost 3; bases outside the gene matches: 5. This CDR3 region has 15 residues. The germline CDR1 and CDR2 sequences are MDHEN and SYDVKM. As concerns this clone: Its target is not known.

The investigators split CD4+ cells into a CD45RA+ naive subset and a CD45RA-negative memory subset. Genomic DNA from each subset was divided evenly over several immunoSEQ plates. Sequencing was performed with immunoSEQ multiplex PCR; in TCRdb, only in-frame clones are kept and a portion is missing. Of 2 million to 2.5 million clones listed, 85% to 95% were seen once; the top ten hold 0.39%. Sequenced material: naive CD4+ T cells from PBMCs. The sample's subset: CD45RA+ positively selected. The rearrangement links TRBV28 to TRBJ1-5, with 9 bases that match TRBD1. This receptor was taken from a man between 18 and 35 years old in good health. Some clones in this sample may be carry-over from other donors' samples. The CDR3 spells CASSRGQGINQPQHF. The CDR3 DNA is TGTGCCAGCAGTAGGGGACAGGGAATCAATCAGCCCCAGCATTTT. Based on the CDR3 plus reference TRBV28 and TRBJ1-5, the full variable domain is DVKVTQSSRYLVKRTGEKVFLECVQDMDHENMFWYRQDPGLGLRLIYFSYDVKMKEKGDIPEGYSVSREKKERFSLILESASTNQTSMYLCASSRGQGINQPQHFGDGTRLSIL.